A selection of T cell receptor beta chains follows, all from one sample in a study of blood T cell repertoires in COVID-19. Here immunoSEQ multiplex PCR was the method, and the copy in TCRdb shows in-frame clones only, minus some. The repertoire has 100,000 or so clones, approximately 86% of them found once; the top ten carry roughly 6.5%. Sequenced sample: peripheral blood. The receptors shown here come from a man aged 60 to 69 with acute or convalescent COVID-19. The CDR3 runs from the conserved cysteine through the conserved F or W. D genes are given only for firm matches. The size entry is marked missing in some rows and otherwise reads once, few, many or a size class.

j_call,v_call,d_call,clone_size,cdr3_length,cdr3_aa,cdr3_nt
TRBJ1-1,TRBV10-2,.,.,15,CASSGLRGKNTEAFF,TGCGCCAGCAGTGGACTTAGGGGAAAGAACACTGAAGCTTTCTTT
TRBJ1-1,TRBV5-4,.,.,15,CASSLGAGSNTEAFF,TGTGCCAGCAGCTTGGGGGCGGGTTCGAACACTGAAGCTTTCTTT
TRBJ1-3,TRBV7-6,.,.,16,CASRLQGYGSGNTIYF,TGTGCCAGCAGGTTACAGGGATATGGCTCTGGAAACACCATATATTTT
TRBJ2-5,TRBV7-2,TRBD2,.,15,CASSSSGGGFETQYF,TGTGCCAGCAGCTCTAGCGGGGGGGGTTTCGAGACCCAGTACTTC
TRBJ2-2,TRBV27,.,.,19,CASSFNVLVTDSNTGELFF,TGTGCCAGCAGTTTTAATGTCTTAGTCACGGACAGTAACACCGGGGAGCTGTTTTTT
TRBJ2-7,TRBV7-8,TRBD2,.,14,CASSSGGVSYEQYF,TGTGCCAGCAGCTCCGGGGGGGTATCCTACGAGCAGTACTTC
TRBJ1-1,TRBV19,TRBD1,.,12,CASSPRTGEAFF,TGTGCCAGTAGTCCACGGACAGGGGAAGCTTTCTTT
TRBJ1-1,TRBV6-5,.,.,12,CASNPGGTEAFF,TGTGCCAGCAATCCCGGGGGGACTGAAGCTTTCTTT
TRBJ1-1,TRBV5-4,.,once,15,CASSLEPGVRTEAFF,TGTGCCAGCAGCCTTGAACCAGGGGTTCGGACTGAAGCTTTCTTT
TRBJ1-6,TRBV6-1,TRBD1,.,17,CASSDLGGQGLRSPLHF,TGTGCCAGCAGTGACCTTGGCGGACAGGGATTGCGTTCACCCCTCCACTTT
TRBJ1-4,TRBV5-4,TRBD1,.,16,CASSSNTGTAAEKLFF,TGTGCCAGCAGCTCTAACACCGGGACAGCGGCTGAAAAACTGTTTTTT
TRBJ1-5,TRBV19,.,.,13,CASNRDNNQPQHF,TGTGCCAGTAATCGCGACAACAATCAGCCCCAGCATTTT
TRBJ1-5,TRBV27,.,once,15,CASSLSGVSNQPQHF,TGTGCCAGCAGTTTGTCGGGAGTGAGCAATCAGCCCCAGCATTTT
TRBJ1-1,TRBV25-1,.,.,14,CASTPPGGYTEAFF,TGTGCCAGCACTCCCCCGGGCGGGTACACTGAAGCTTTCTTT
TRBJ1-1,TRBV30,TRBD1,.,16,CAWNRDRTFLNTEAFF,TGTGCCTGGAACCGGGACAGGACGTTCTTGAACACTGAAGCTTTCTTT
TRBJ2-1,TRBV29-1,TRBD2,.,14,CSVVLAGRYNEQFF,TGCAGCGTTGTTCTAGCGGGACGATACAATGAGCAGTTCTTC
TRBJ1-6,TRBV27,.,.,14,CASRHQTNNSPLHF,TGTGCCAGCAGACACCAAACCAATAATTCACCCCTCCACTTT
TRBJ2-1,TRBV10-2,TRBD2,.,16,CASSEHGTSFYNEQFF,TGCGCCAGCAGTGAGCATGGGACTAGCTTTTACAATGAGCAGTTCTTC
TRBJ2-5,TRBV19,TRBD2,once,15,CASSPGRGGRETQYF,TGTGCCAGTAGTCCCGGCCGGGGGGGCCGGGAGACCCAGTACTTC
TRBJ1-5,TRBV11-2,.,.,15,CASSLDLKSNQPQHF,TGTGCCAGCAGCTTAGATCTTAAAAGCAATCAGCCCCAGCATTTT
TRBJ1-2,TRBV6-5,TRBD1,.,13,CATTDRDDYGYTF,TGTGCCACCACGGACAGGGACGACTATGGCTACACCTTC
TRBJ2-3,TRBV30,TRBD1,.,16,CAWDRTGGSGTDTQYF,TGTGCCTGGGATAGGACAGGGGGTTCTGGCACAGATACGCAGTATTTT
TRBJ2-2,TRBV9,.,.,15,CASSVGPGWTGELFF,TGTGCCAGCAGCGTAGGTCCAGGGTGGACCGGGGAGCTGTTTTTT
TRBJ2-3,TRBV10-3,TRBD2,.,14,CAISDSGRTDTQYF,TGTGCCATCAGTGACTCCGGGAGGACAGATACGCAGTATTTT
TRBJ2-7,TRBV2,TRBD1,.,13,CASSSRQGGEQYF,TGTGCCAGCAGTTCCAGACAGGGTGGCGAGCAGTACTTC
TRBJ1-6,TRBV6-1,TRBD1,few,17,CASSARQGTGHGSPLHF,TGTGCCAGCAGTGCCCGACAGGGTACGGGTCATGGTTCACCCCTCCACTTT
TRBJ2-5,TRBV5-4,TRBD2,.,15,CASSLTSGGQETQYF,TGTGCCAGCAGCTTAACTAGCGGGGGGCAAGAGACCCAGTACTTC
TRBJ2-7,TRBV6-2/TRBV6-3,TRBD2,.,15,CASSYPRGASYEQYF,TGTGCCAGCAGTTATCCGCGGGGGGCCTCCTACGAGCAGTACTTC
TRBJ2-1,TRBV7-2,TRBD2,.,16,CASSLTSGRVYNEQFF,TGTGCCAGCAGCTTGACTAGCGGGAGGGTATACAATGAGCAGTTCTTC
TRBJ2-1,TRBV5-1,TRBD2,.,16,CASSLSPAGANNEQFF,TGCGCCAGCAGCTTGAGTCCAGCGGGGGCCAACAATGAGCAGTTCTTC
TRBJ2-5,TRBV12-5,.,.,15,CASGLTPRLQETQYF,TGTGCTAGTGGTTTGACCCCCAGGCTCCAAGAGACCCAGTACTTC
TRBJ2-2,TRBV2,.,.,14,CASSEDGVTGELFF,TGTGCCAGCAGTGAAGATGGAGTAACCGGGGAGCTGTTTTTT
TRBJ1-1,TRBV15,.,.,15,CATSREVGAHTEAFF,TGTGCCACCAGCAGAGAAGTGGGGGCACACACTGAAGCTTTCTTT
TRBJ1-1,TRBV30,.,few,14,CAWSVLGVNTEAFF,TGTGCCTGGAGTGTACTCGGTGTGAACACTGAAGCTTTCTTT
TRBJ1-5,TRBV3-1/TRBV3-2,.,.,16,CASSPRPRNSNQPQHF,TGTGCCAGCAGCCCACGCCCGCGCAATAGCAATCAGCCCCAGCATTTT
TRBJ2-1,TRBV3-1/TRBV3-2,TRBD2,few,15,CASSQLAGGRSEQFF,TGTGCCAGCAGCCAACTAGCGGGGGGGCGAAGTGAGCAGTTCTTC
TRBJ2-3,TRBV3-1/TRBV3-2,.,.,13,CASSQESKSTQYF,TGTGCCAGCAGCCAAGAGTCTAAATCTACGCAGTATTTT
TRBJ1-4,TRBV18,.,.,14,CASSKGQGLEKLFF,TGTGCCAGCTCAAAAGGGCAGGGGCTTGAAAAACTGTTTTTT
TRBJ1-4,TRBV3-1/TRBV3-2,TRBD1,.,15,CASSHDRDRGLELFF,TGTGCCAGCAGCCATGACCGGGACAGGGGATTAGAGCTGTTTTTT
TRBJ1-5,TRBV7-5,.,.,21,CARSFDQPWDPGDRVLQPQHF,TGTGCCAGAAGCTTCGACCAACCTTGGGACCCGGGGGACAGGGTTCTTCAGCCCCAGCATTTT
TRBJ2-1,TRBV2,.,.,15,CASSVRGNPYNEQFF,TGTGCCAGCAGTGTTAGGGGAAACCCCTACAATGAGCAGTTCTTC
TRBJ1-3,TRBV7-8,.,few,15,CASSLAGGTGNTIYF,TGTGCCAGCAGCTTAGCGGGGGGAACTGGAAACACCATATATTTT
TRBJ1-1,TRBV27,TRBD1,.,13,CASGYRGNTEAFF,TGTGCCAGCGGGTACAGGGGAAACACTGAAGCTTTCTTT
TRBJ1-4,TRBV29-1,.,.,15,CSVPGGGAVNEKLFF,TGCAGCGTCCCCGGAGGGGGGGCGGTTAATGAAAAACTGTTTTTT
TRBJ1-3,TRBV9,TRBD1,.,16,CASSYRDRGSGNTIYF,TGTGCCAGCAGCTACCGGGACAGGGGCTCTGGAAACACCATATATTTT
TRBJ1-1,TRBV27,TRBD1,.,18,CASSSYIRDRARNTEAFF,TGTGCCAGCAGTTCCTACATCCGGGACAGGGCACGGAACACTGAAGCTTTCTTT
TRBJ1-3,TRBV5-1,.,.,14,CASSLRESGNTIYF,TGCGCCAGCAGCTTGCGAGAATCTGGAAACACCATATATTTT
TRBJ2-3,TRBV18,TRBD2,.,15,CASSPGLAGTDTQYF,TGTGCCAGCTCACCCGGACTAGCGGGCACAGATACGCAGTATTTT
TRBJ2-3,TRBV5-6,.,.,14,CASSLTDSTDTQYF,TGTGCCAGCAGCTTAACAGACAGCACAGATACGCAGTATTTT
TRBJ2-5,TRBV20-1,.,.,11,CSAGGQETQYF,TGCAGTGCGGGGGGCCAAGAGACCCAGTACTTC
TRBJ1-1,TRBV11-2,.,.,14,CASSSTGTNTEAFF,TGTGCCAGCAGCTCAACAGGGACGAACACTGAAGCTTTCTTT
TRBJ2-1,TRBV6-6,TRBD2,.,13,CASGLAGLDEQFF,TGTGCCAGCGGATTAGCGGGGTTGGATGAGCAGTTCTTC
TRBJ1-2,TRBV6-2/TRBV6-3,.,.,14,CASSFGTANYGYTF,TGTGCCAGCAGTTTCGGGACTGCCAACTATGGCTACACCTTC
TRBJ1-6,TRBV19,TRBD1,.,15,CASSPGQGDTSPLHF,TGTGCCAGTAGTCCGGGACAGGGGGACACTTCACCCCTCCACTTT
TRBJ1-4,TRBV18,.,.,17,CASSPLVLADANEKLFF,TGTGCCAGCTCACCACTCGTGCTGGCGGATGCTAATGAAAAACTGTTTTTT
TRBJ1-5,TRBV6-2/TRBV6-3,.,.,13,CASSPTRVSPQHF,TGTGCCAGCAGTCCGACCCGGGTTAGCCCCCAGCATTTT
TRBJ1-2,TRBV28,TRBD1,.,16,CASRRGQGVWIYGYTF,TGTGCCAGCAGAAGAGGACAGGGGGTATGGATCTATGGCTACACCTTC
TRBJ1-1,TRBV4-3,.,.,14,CASSQDSRPQVAFF,TGCGCCAGCAGCCAAGACAGCAGGCCCCAGGTAGCTTTCTTT
TRBJ2-5,TRBV13,TRBD2,.,14,CASRYSGSQETQYF,TGTGCCAGCCGATACAGCGGGAGCCAAGAGACCCAGTACTTC